The 9 T cell receptor beta chains below come from one sample, sequenced in a study of shared clonotypes between healthy human individuals (dated by TCRdb to about 2020). Library prep was done by the immunoSEQ multiplex PCR assay. The table comes from immuneACCESS by way of TCRdb, which keeps in-frame sequences with V and J called. Part of the clones is missing from these tables; in studies checked, under half for an unresolved V gene and the rest for unknown reasons. The sample table contains a few million clones; only one count was recorded for more than 85% of them. The ten top clones hold 0.35% to 0.5% of the sample. The sequenced sample consisted of naive CD4+ T cells from PBMCs. The sample's cell subset or site label, in plain terms: CD45RA+ positively selected. The receptors come from a man younger than 35 in good health. Some clones in this sample may be carry-over from other donors' samples.

The V and J genes are TRBV6-1 and TRBJ2-2, with 7 bases lining up with TRBD2. The ends lost 6 bases at V and 9 bases at J; junction bases unmatched: 7. Germline CDR1 MNHNS, CDR2 SASEGT. This CDR3 spans 13 amino acids. The CDR3, as DNA: TGTGCCAGCAGCAAAGGGAGGGACCGGGAGCTGTTTTTT. Protein product: CASSKGRDRELFF.

V is TRBV7-2 and J is TRBJ2-1; D is possibly TRBD1 or TRBD2 (5 bases each). This CDR3 is 14 amino acids long. Germline assignment: CDR1 SGHTA and CDR2 FQGNSA. The V and J ends lost 1 base and 9 bases respectively, with 13 bases between them. The CDR3 sequence: CASSLGGTAVEQFF. In DNA form, the CDR3 reads TGTGCCAGCAGCTTAGGGGGGACGGCCGTTGAGCAGTTCTTC.

The V call is TRBV7-9, the J call TRBJ2-1; 7 positions match TRBD2. Germline V gene lookup returns CDR1 SEHNR and CDR2 FQNEAQ (reference sequence). With 5 bases clipped from V and 7 bases from J, the junction kept 11 bases outside the gene matches. The CDR3 is made up of 15 amino acids. The CDR3 region is CASSQVASGRNEQFF. DNA of the CDR3: TGTGCCAGCAGCCAAGTGGCTAGCGGCAGAAATGAGCAGTTCTTC.

The V call is TRBV6-6, the J call TRBJ2-3; D is perhaps TRBD2 (6 bases). Germline V gene data show CDR1 as MNHNY and CDR2 as SVGAGI (reference sequence). The CDR3 totals 15 residues. With 1 base removed from V and 5 bases from J, the gap between germline ends came to 13 bases. The chain's CDR3 is CASSYWRDRGDTQYF. As DNA, the CDR3 is TGTGCCAGCAGTTACTGGCGGGACCGGGGAGATACGCAGTATTTT.

The gene calls are TRBV19 and TRBJ1-2; no clear D. Trimming took 0 bases from V and 0 from J, leaving 5 bases between them. This CDR3 has 14 residues. Germline V gives CDR1 LNHDA, CDR2 SQIVND (reference sequence). The chain's CDR3 is CASSIEAANYGYTF. The DNA for the CDR3 is TGTGCCAGTAGTATAGAAGCGGCTAACTATGGCTACACCTTC.

The rearrangement uses TRBV28 and TRBJ2-1; D gene unclear. Germline CDR1 and CDR2: MDHEN and SYDVKM. CDR3 length equals 16 residues. The V gene lost 5 bases and the J gene lost 8 bases, with 22 bases spanning the gap. Written as DNA, the CDR3 is TGTGCCAGCAGTCCACATGACGGCCGCACGGGCGATGAGCAGTTCTTC. Translating it yields CASSPHDGRTGDEQFF.

V usage is TRBV15 and J usage is TRBJ1-1; TRBD1 might be the D (5 bases). The V gene's germline CDR1 is LNHNV and CDR2 YYDKDF (reference sequence). The CDR3 is 12 amino acids. Trimming left V 5 bases short and J 11 bases short, with 15 bases between. In DNA form, the CDR3 reads TGTGCCACCAGCCCGGAGGGACTGGGGGCTTTCTTT. It yields the protein CATSPEGLGAFF.

In this sample, this clone turned up once. This rearrangement joins TRBV19 to TRBJ2-2; 7 bases align to TRBD1. The CDR3 spans 16 residues. Looked up from germline, CDR1 is LNHDA and CDR2 is SQIVND (reference sequence). The V and J ends lost 5 bases and 5 bases, in that order; junction bases with no gene match: 11. CDR3 loop: CASSVLTGLWTGELFF. CDR3 in DNA: TGTGCCAGTAGTGTACTGACAGGGCTGTGGACCGGGGAGCTGTTTTTT. The full variable domain, its missing parts supplied by reference TRBV19 and TRBJ2-2, is DGGITQSPKYLFRKEGQNVTLSCEQNLNHDAMYWYRQDPGQGLRLIYYSQIVNDFQKGDIAEGYSVSREKKESFPLTVTSAQKNPTAFYLCASSVLTGLWTGELFFGEGSRLTVL.

The gene calls are TRBV6-5 and TRBJ2-1; the D gene is possibly TRBD2 (6 bases). The length of the CDR3 is 15 residues. With 0 bases removed from V and 4 bases from J, the gap between germline ends came to 10 bases. Germline V gene sequence: CDR1 MNHEY, CDR2 SVGAGI. CDR3 region: CASSYSGGGYNEQFF. The CDR3 DNA reads as TGTGCCAGCAGTTACTCGGGTGGGGGGTACAATGAGCAGTTCTTC.